Each of the 16 T cell receptor beta chains below was sequenced from the same sample in a study of blood T cell repertoires in COVID-19. Sequencing was performed with immunoSEQ multiplex PCR; in TCRdb, only in-frame clones are kept and a portion is missing. The table has about 74,000 clones, 85% to 90% seen once. The sample consisted of peripheral blood. The receptors derive from an elderly woman with active or convalescent COVID-19.

The genes are TRBV7-2 and TRBJ2-7, with 11 bases that match TRBD2. Germline trimming cut 2 bases from V and 7 bases from J; bases unmatched to any gene: 10. The CDR3 extends over 16 amino acids. Germline lookup yields CDR1 SGHTA and CDR2 FQGNSA. Written as DNA, the CDR3 is TGTGCCAGCAGCTTACGTCTAGCGGGGGGTCGGAAGGAGCAGTACTTC. Its translation: CASSLRLAGGRKEQYF.

The chain has TRBV12-3 or TRBV12-4 and TRBJ1-1; D is possibly TRBD1 (5 bases). The CDR3 is made up of 13 amino acids. V lost 8 bases and J lost 1, with 11 bases in between. The DNA for the CDR3 is TGTGCCAGCCGGGCCAGGGAGAACACTGAAGCTTTCTTT. Translating it yields CASRARENTEAFF.

This rearrangement joins TRBV19 to TRBJ2-1, with TRBD1 matching over 7 bases. This CDR3 is built from 15 residues. The germline V gene has CDR1 LNHDA and CDR2 SQIVND (reference sequence). The V gene end was trimmed by 8 bases and the J gene end by 5 bases; junction bases not matched to a gene: 12. CDR3 sequence reads: CASRPRTGRNNEQFF. The CDR3 region has the DNA TGTGCCAGTCGTCCCCGGACAGGACGGAACAATGAGCAGTTCTTC.

The V gene is TRBV19, the J gene TRBJ1-1, with D possibly being TRBD1 (5 bases). Germline assignment: CDR1 LNHDA and CDR2 SQIVND (reference sequence). V was cut by 3 bases and J by 7 bases, with 18 bases left in between. The CDR3 loop spans 15 amino acids. CDR3 in DNA: TGTGCCAGTAGTATGTTTCGGGGGACCGAAGTTGAAGCTTTCTTT. As protein: CASSMFRGTEVEAFF.

The gene calls are TRBV25-1 and TRBJ1-2; 7 nucleotides agree with TRBD1. Looked up from germline, CDR1 is MGHDK and CDR2 is SYGVNS. The V segment lost 2 bases and the J segment 5 bases; nucleotides outside the gene matches: 8. The CDR3 has 15 residues. The CDR3, as DNA: TGTGCCAGCAGTGAACCGCGGACAGGAGATTATGGCTACACCTTC. Translating it yields CASSEPRTGDYGYTF.

In this sample, this clone turned up once. V is TRBV5-1 and J is TRBJ2-1; maybe TRBD2 (6 bases). The CDR3 is 16 residues long. Germline V gives CDR1 SGHRS, CDR2 YFSETQ. V gave up 4 bases and J gave up 0 bases, with 14 bases separating them. In nucleotides, the CDR3 is TGCGCCAGCAGCCGGAGGGGAGAAAGCTCCTACAATGAGCAGTTCTTC. This codes for CASSRRGESSYNEQFF.

This clone was counted once. The rearrangement joins TRBV5-1 to TRBJ1-3, with TRBD1 identical over 7 bases. The junction had 0 bases not matched to a gene; V was cut back by 3 bases and J by 0 bases. CDR3 length: 14 residues. CDR1 and CDR2 (germline): SGHRS, YFSETQ. The chain's CDR3 is CASSWDSSGNTIYF. CDR3 sequence (DNA): TGCGCCAGCAGCTGGGACAGCTCTGGAAACACCATATATTTT. Full variable domain (missing parts from reference TRBV5-1 and TRBJ1-3): KAGVTQTPRYLIKTRGQQVTLSCSPISGHRSVSWYQQTPGQGLQFLFEYFSETQRNKGNFPGRFSGRQFSNSRSEMNVSTLELGDSALYLCASSWDSSGNTIYFGEGSWLTVV.

The chain carries TRBV4-3 and TRBJ2-5; TRBD1 matches at 9 bases. Trimming took 1 base from V and 0 from J; bases not matched to a gene: 6. The CDR3 is made up of 17 amino acids. Per germline, CDR1 LGHNA and CDR2 YSLEER. The CDR3 DNA is TGCGCCAGCAGCCAAGGGAAGACAGGGGGGTACCAAGAGACCCAGTACTTC. Protein product: CASSQGKTGGYQETQYF.

This clone appeared a single time. This chain uses TRBV5-5 with TRBJ2-7; tentative D call: TRBD2 (5 bases). The germline V gene encodes CDR1 SGHKS and CDR2 YYEKEE (reference sequence). The CDR3 contains 15 residues. V was trimmed by 4 bases and J by 2 bases, leaving 16 bases between them. The CDR3 DNA is TGTGCCAGCAGCATCGGGGTCTCGGGTGCCTACGAGCAGTACTTC. The encoded protein is CASSIGVSGAYEQYF.

This chain uses TRBV27 with TRBJ2-5, with 8 nucleotides matching TRBD1. The junction had 2 bases not matched to a gene; V was cut back by 6 bases and J by 5 bases. Germline V gene lookup returns CDR1 MNHEY and CDR2 SMNVEV (reference sequence). The CDR3 runs to 12 residues. CDR3 loop: CASRTGVETQYF. CDR3 nucleotide sequence: TGTGCCAGCAGGACAGGGGTGGAGACCCAGTACTTC.

This chain connects TRBV20-1 to TRBJ1-5, with a possible D match to TRBD1 (6 bases). The V gene lost 3 bases and the J gene lost 9 bases, with 15 bases spanning the gap. The CDR3 extends over 13 amino acids. Germline V lookup: CDR1 DFQATT, CDR2 SNEGSKA (reference sequence). The CDR3 DNA follows: TGCAGTGCTAGTGCGGGGGGCCGGTTGCCCCAGCATTTT. Translation: CSASAGGRLPQHF.

This clone was recorded only once. The CDR3 DNA follows: TGCGCCAGCAGCTTGGGTTCGGTTAACGGAGAGACCCAGTACTTC. This codes for CASSLGSVNGETQYF. The chain recombines TRBV5-1 with TRBJ2-5; D is unclear. Germline V gene lookup returns CDR1 SGHRS and CDR2 YFSETQ. Trimming cost V 0 bases and J 4 bases, with 13 bases left between them. The CDR3 consists of 15 residues.

The chain combines TRBV2 with TRBJ1-2, with D uncertain. There are 11 residues in the CDR3. Deletions cut 6 bases from V and 8 bases from J, with 10 bases between. Germline V gene data show CDR1 as SNHLY and CDR2 as FYNNEI. This CDR3 reads CASRVVGGYTF. CDR3 in DNA: TGTGCCAGCAGAGTCGTTGGCGGCTACACCTTC.

This clone was counted only a few times. V is TRBV30 and J is TRBJ1-5, with TRBD1 as a possible D gene (5 bases). The CDR3 runs to 13 residues. From germline, CDR1 is GTSNPN and CDR2 SVGIG (reference sequence). Trimming took 0 bases from V and 7 from J, leaving 10 bases between them. Written as DNA, the CDR3 is TGTGCCTGGAGTGTACGGGGGACCCAGCCCCAGCATTTT. Translating it yields CAWSVRGTQPQHF.

The chain is built from TRBV7-2 and TRBJ2-5; perhaps TRBD2 as D (6 bases). Trimming stripped 3 bases from V and 7 bases from J, with 12 bases between. CDR3 size: 13 residues. The germline V gene encodes CDR1 SGHTA and CDR2 FQGNSA. The CDR3 coding sequence is TGTGCCAGCAGCTTGGGGAAGGGAGGGACCCAGTACTTC. Residues: CASSLGKGGTQYF.

The J gene is TRBJ2-3, the V gene TRBV19, with D possibly TRBD1 on 6 matching bases. This CDR3 contains 15 residues. Per germline, CDR1 LNHDA and CDR2 SQIVND (reference sequence). V dropped 5 bases and J dropped 2 bases, with 14 bases sitting between them. DNA for the CDR3: TGTGCCAGTAGTTCAACAGGGACGCCCACAGATACGCAGTATTTT. Its protein product is CASSSTGTPTDTQYF.